This TCR beta chain was captured by sequencing in a study of T cell responses to AZD1222 COVID-19 vaccine. Produced via immunoSEQ multiplex PCR; TCRdb's table is partial and in-frame only. The sample has around 99,000 clones; about 89% are singletons. The clonotype was recovered from an adult who received the AZD1222 COVID-19 vaccine. The source was peripheral blood, collected 28 days after the second AZD1222 dose.

The CDR3 region is CASSLTSGPEDEQFF. The CDR3, as DNA: TGTGCCAGCAGTTTGACTAGCGGCCCTGAAGATGAGCAGTTCTTC. V and J are TRBV6-4 and TRBJ2-1; TRBD2 aligns across 9 bases. There are 15 residues in the CDR3. V lost 5 bases, J lost 8 bases, and 10 bases stayed unmatched. Germline loops: CDR1 MRHNA, CDR2 SNTAGT.